The 30 T cell receptor beta chains listed next were all sequenced from one sample in a study of OX40 agonist ivuxolimab in advanced cancers. Profiled with immunoSEQ multiplex PCR; TCRdb holds only in-frame clones, not every one. The sample lists tens of thousands of clones, less than 90% occurring once. The sequenced sample was CD4+ or CD8+ T cells sorted from blood, obtained in a trial of the OX40 agonist ivuxolimab. The source of these receptors is an adult with an advanced solid tumor such as melanoma, head and neck, liver or kidney cancer.

V and J are TRBV7-3 and TRBJ2-3, with D possibly matching TRBD1 (5 bases). CDR1 is SGHTA and CDR2 is FQGTGA in the germline V gene. CDR3 size: 14 residues. Trimming took off 8 bases at V and 0 bases at J, with 12 bases between the two ends. CDR3 in amino acids: CASRQGGSTDTQYF. CDR3 coding DNA: TGTGCCAGCCGGCAGGGTGGTAGCACAGATACGCAGTATTTT.

As regards this clone: Different DNA sequences within this sample yield the same CDR3. V is TRBV7-9 and J is TRBJ1-4, with D possibly matching TRBD1 (6 bases). This CDR3 has 17 amino acids. Trimming removed 1 base at V and 10 bases at J, with 22 bases between. Germline V CDR1 and CDR2: SEHNR, FQNEAQ (reference sequence). CDR3 nucleotide sequence: TGTGCCAGCAGCTTAGGGGAACAGGGATCACGTGGAACAAAACTGTTTTTT. Amino acid sequence: CASSLGEQGSRGTKLFF.

The gene calls are TRBV7-3 and TRBJ2-1, with D possibly being TRBD2 (5 bases). Germline lookup yields CDR1 SGHTA and CDR2 FQGTGA. CDR3 length: 11 amino acids. V lost 5 bases and J lost 10, with 9 bases in between. CDR3 loop: CASSAGEEQFF. The CDR3 bases are TGTGCCAGCAGCGCCGGGGAAGAGCAGTTCTTC.

V and J are TRBV5-1 and TRBJ2-2, with TRBD1 matching 7 bases. V lost 4 bases and J lost 4; bases outside the gene matches: 10. The CDR3 is 16 amino acids. Germline CDR1 and CDR2: SGHRS and YFSETQ. This chain's CDR3 is CASSPERGRITGELFF. The CDR3 region has the DNA TGCGCCAGCAGCCCGGAAAGGGGGCGCATCACCGGGGAGCTGTTTTTT. Together with reference TRBV5-1 and TRBJ2-2, the CDR3 gives the full variable domain: KAGVTQTPRYLIKTRGQQVTLSCSPISGHRSVSWYQQTPGQGLQFLFEYFSETQRNKGNFPGRFSGRQFSNSRSEMNVSTLELGDSALYLCASSPERGRITGELFFGEGSRLTVL.

The CDR3 nucleotides read TGTGCCAGCAGCTTAACCGGGACACGGCAGTACTTC. This sequence encodes CASSLTGTRQYF. The V call is TRBV7-2, the J call TRBJ2-7, with D possibly being TRBD1 (6 bases). Per the germline V gene, CDR1 is SGHTA and CDR2 is FQGNSA. The V gene lost 2 bases and the J gene lost 9 bases, with 11 bases spanning the gap. This CDR3 has 12 amino acids.

Written as DNA, the CDR3 is TGTGCCAGCAGTGACAGGGGAGAGGGGGTATCACCCCTCCACTTT. It translates to CASSDRGEGVSPLHF. This chain joins TRBV6-1 and TRBJ1-6; maybe TRBD1 (6 bases). Germline V gene sequence: CDR1 MNHNS, CDR2 SASEGT. V lost 3 bases and J 10 bases, leaving 16 bases between the germline ends. The length of the CDR3 is 15 residues.

This clone was detected only a few times. This rearrangement joins TRBV6-6 to TRBJ1-1; 8 bases agree with TRBD1. The V and J ends lost 6 bases and 2 bases, in that order; junction bases with no gene match: 5. CDR3 length equals 14 residues. CDR1 is MNHNY, CDR2 SVGAGI, per germline (reference sequence). The CDR3 nucleotides are TGTGCCAGCAGGGACAGGGACCAAAACACTGAAGCTTTCTTT. It translates to CASRDRDQNTEAFF.

The chain links TRBV6-5 to TRBJ2-7, with D tentatively TRBD2 (5 bases). The V end lost 0 bases, the J end lost 3 bases, and 15 bases lay between the germline ends. Germline V gene sequence: CDR1 MNHEY, CDR2 SVGAGI. The CDR3 runs to 16 residues. CDR3 sequence (DNA): TGTGCCAGCAGTTACTCACCCGAGGGCCGATTCTACGAGCAGTACTTC. Translating it yields CASSYSPEGRFYEQYF.

This rearrangement joins TRBV18 to TRBJ1-2; 8 bases map to TRBD1. The CDR3 runs to 14 residues. Per germline, CDR1 KGHSH and CDR2 LQKENI. With 5 bases clipped from V and 6 bases from J, the junction kept 8 bases outside the gene matches. The CDR3: CASSAGQGIHGYTF. The DNA of the CDR3 is TGTGCCAGCTCAGCAGGACAGGGCATACATGGCTACACCTTC.

This chain uses TRBV7-9 with TRBJ1-3; D not resolved. Germline-derived CDR1 and CDR2 are SEHNR and FQNEAQ (reference sequence). Trimming removed 2 bases at V and 0 bases at J, with 8 bases between. The CDR3 extends over 15 amino acids. CDR3 sequence: CASSLTKDSGNTIYF. CDR3 in DNA: TGTGCCAGCAGCTTAACTAAGGACTCTGGAAACACCATATATTTT. The full variable domain, rest sourced from reference TRBV7-9 and TRBJ1-3, is DTGVSQNPRHKITKRGQNVTFRCDPISEHNRLYWYRQTLGQGPEFLTYFQNEAQLEKSRLLSDRFSAERPKGSFSTLEIQRTEQGDSAMYLCASSLTKDSGNTIYFGEGSWLTVV.

The chain couples TRBV28 to TRBJ1-2, with D unresolved. Looked up from germline, CDR1 is MDHEN and CDR2 is SYDVKM. The length of the CDR3 is 15 residues. Trimming removed 5 bases from V and 4 bases from J, with 17 bases in between. DNA of the CDR3: TGTGCCAGCAGTCCGCCACAGTTAGGGTTCTATGGCTACACCTTC. Its protein product is CASSPPQLGFYGYTF.

This chain links TRBV9 with TRBJ2-1; D perhaps matches TRBD2 (6 bases). From germline, CDR1 is SGDLS and CDR2 YYNGEE. Trimming stripped 0 bases from V and 7 bases from J, with 11 bases between. CDR3 length equals 14 residues. CDR3 in amino acids: CASSVAGDSNEQFF. CDR3 coding DNA: TGTGCCAGCAGCGTAGCGGGAGATTCTAATGAGCAGTTCTTC.

V gene TRBV7-9 combines with J gene TRBJ2-7, with D perhaps being TRBD1 or TRBD2 (6 bases each). The germline gives CDR1 SEHNR, CDR2 FQNEAQ (reference sequence). This CDR3 region has 15 residues. Trimming shortened V by 3 bases and J by 1 base, and 13 bases separated the two germline ends. DNA for the CDR3: TGTGCCAGCAGCTTCGTCAGGGGAGGTTCCTACGAGCAGTACTTC. Protein product: CASSFVRGGSYEQYF.

Comment on this clone: This specimen includes other DNA sequences encoding the same CDR3. The J gene is TRBJ2-5, the V gene TRBV15, with 10 bases aligning to TRBD2. The CDR3 has 18 amino acids. J was trimmed by 5 bases and V by 0 bases; bases with no gene match: 12. Looked up from germline, CDR1 is LNHNV and CDR2 is YYDKDF (reference sequence). CDR3 protein: CATSRDPRASGGGETQYF. The CDR3 DNA is TGTGCCACCAGCAGAGATCCCCGGGCTAGCGGGGGCGGGGAGACCCAGTACTTC.

The chain is built from TRBV5-4 and TRBJ1-6; 10 positions agree with TRBD1. Germline CDR1 reads SGHNT; CDR2 reads YYREEE (reference sequence). The CDR3 contains 17 residues. The trim removed 4 bases at V and 10 bases at J, leaving 14 bases unmatched. Here the CDR3 DNA reads TGTGCCAGCAGCCCAGCAGGTGTAGGGACAGGGGCCTCACCCCTCCACTTT. It encodes CASSPAGVGTGASPLHF.

This chain links TRBV10-2 with TRBJ1-2; 9 bases align to TRBD1. This CDR3 is built from 14 residues. The V gene end was trimmed by 10 bases and the J gene end by 6 bases; junction bases not matched to a gene: 12. Germline V gives CDR1 WSHSY, CDR2 SAAADI. CDR3 nucleotides: TGCGCCACCCGGGACAGGGAAGCCGCCAATGGCTACACCTTC. Its protein product is CATRDREAANGYTF.

This sequence joins TRBV5-8 and TRBJ2-7; D may be TRBD2 (6 bases). Germline CDR1 SGHTS, CDR2 YDEGEE. V was cut by 4 bases and J by 0 bases, with 11 bases left in between. The CDR3 has 14 amino acids. The CDR3 is CASSNGGSSYEQYF. As DNA, the CDR3 is TGTGCCAGCAGCAACGGGGGTAGCTCCTACGAGCAGTACTTC.

V and J are TRBV10-3 and TRBJ2-5; D not resolved. Trimming left V 8 bases short and J 0 bases short, with 10 bases between. CDR3 size: 13 residues. Germline lookup yields CDR1 ENHRY and CDR2 SYGVKD. CDR3 nucleotide sequence: TGTGCCATCGGAGTCCGGCACCAAGAGACCCAGTACTTC. Residues: CAIGVRHQETQYF.

The chain has TRBV10-3 and TRBJ1-1, with TRBD1 matching 10 bases. Germline CDR1 reads ENHRY; CDR2 reads SYGVKD. V lost 11 bases and J lost 5; bases outside the gene matches: 11. The length of the CDR3 is 14 residues. This CDR3 reads CASRVTGGRTEAFF. In DNA form, the CDR3 reads TGTGCCTCCCGAGTGACAGGGGGCAGGACTGAAGCTTTCTTT.

The V call is TRBV5-8, the J call TRBJ1-1; D is uncertain. The CDR3 consists of 16 residues. Germline V gives CDR1 SGHTS, CDR2 YDEGEE. The V gene lost 1 base and the J gene lost 4 bases, with 17 bases spanning the gap. Here the CDR3 reads CASSLPTTESLTEAFF. In nucleotides, the CDR3 is TGTGCCAGCAGCTTGCCCACTACAGAGTCCCTCACTGAAGCTTTCTTT.

This clone was observed a handful of times. The chain combines TRBV5-1 with TRBJ2-7; 8 bases are a match to TRBD2. Trimming at V came to 2 bases and at J to 3 bases, leaving 1 base not matched to a gene. The V gene's germline CDR1 is SGHRS and CDR2 YFSETQ. The CDR3 length is 13 residues. In DNA, the CDR3 is TGCGCCAGCAGCTTTAGCGGGGACTACGAGCAGTACTTC. It encodes CASSFSGDYEQYF.

The chain carries TRBV28 and TRBJ2-7, with TRBD1 matching 8 bases. After removal of 4 bases from V and 2 bases from J, the junction contained 4 bases not matched to a gene. This CDR3 is built from 14 residues. Germline V gene data show CDR1 as MDHEN and CDR2 as SYDVKM. The CDR3 coding sequence is TGTGCCAGCAGTTACCTGACAGGGGCCTACGAGCAGTACTTC. Translating it yields CASSYLTGAYEQYF.

This clone was detected only once. The rearrangement joins TRBV27 to TRBJ2-7, with 7 nucleotides matching TRBD1. CDR3 length: 15 amino acids. The V and J ends lost 5 bases and 1 base, in that order; junction bases with no gene match: 8. CDR1 and CDR2 (germline): MNHEY, SMNVEV (reference sequence). The chain's CDR3 is CASSLGQVSSYEQYF. The CDR3 region has the DNA TGTGCCAGCAGTCTCGGACAGGTCTCTTCCTACGAGCAGTACTTC.

The chain links TRBV19 to TRBJ1-6, with 7 bases lining up with TRBD1. Unmatched junction bases numbered 4, after V lost 5 bases and J lost 6 bases. Germline V gene lookup returns CDR1 LNHDA and CDR2 SQIVND (reference sequence). The CDR3 totals 14 residues. The CDR3 bases are TGTGCCAGTAGTCCACAGGGGCCTAATTCACCCCTCCACTTT. It is translated as CASSPQGPNSPLHF.

The chain uses TRBV27 and TRBJ2-2; D not resolved. Per the germline V gene, CDR1 is MNHEY and CDR2 is SMNVEV (reference sequence). V was clipped by 3 bases and J by 2 bases, with 7 bases between them. This CDR3 comprises 14 residues. Written as DNA, the CDR3 is TGTGCCAGCAGTTTGTCCCCTAACACCGGGGAGCTGTTTTTT. It yields the protein CASSLSPNTGELFF.

The chain recombines TRBV19 with TRBJ1-3; 8 bases match TRBD1. CDR1 LNHDA and CDR2 SQIVND come from the germline V gene (reference sequence). There are 14 residues in the CDR3. V was pared by 5 bases and J by 2 bases, with 2 bases of the junction left unmatched. The CDR3 here is CASSPTGAGNTIYF. The CDR3 region has the DNA TGTGCCAGTAGTCCGACAGGGGCTGGAAACACCATATATTTT.

The V call is TRBV19, the J call TRBJ2-2; 8 bases are shared with TRBD2. There are 16 residues in the CDR3. V was clipped by 3 bases and J by 7 bases; unmatched bases: 10. CDR1 and CDR2 (germline): LNHDA, SQIVND (reference sequence). The CDR3 is CASSIPSRGGGGELFF. The CDR3 DNA reads as TGTGCCAGTAGTATCCCAAGCCGGGGGGGAGGCGGGGAGCTGTTTTTT. The entire variable domain, with the rest obtained from reference TRBV19 and TRBJ2-2, is as follows: DGGITQSPKYLFRKEGQNVTLSCEQNLNHDAMYWYRQDPGQGLRLIYYSQIVNDFQKGDIAEGYSVSREKKESFPLTVTSAQKNPTAFYLCASSIPSRGGGGELFFGEGSRLTVL.

The chain carries TRBV7-8 and TRBJ1-5, with D uncertain. Trimming left V 1 base short and J 4 bases short, with 8 bases between. CDR3 length: 14 residues. Germline loops: CDR1 SGHVS, CDR2 FQNEAQ. In DNA, the CDR3 is TGTGCCAGCAGCTTAGGGACGGGAAATCAGCCCCAGCATTTT. Its translation: CASSLGTGNQPQHF.

The sample holds one count of this clone. The rearrangement uses TRBV4-3 and TRBJ1-1; a possible D gene is TRBD1 (6 bases). The germline V gene has CDR1 LGHNA and CDR2 YSLEER. This CDR3 comprises 13 residues. With 7 bases removed from V and 7 bases from J, the gap between germline ends came to 16 bases. The CDR3 region is CASTRDRNGEAFF. Written as DNA, the CDR3 is TGCGCCAGCACCCGCGACAGGAATGGTGAAGCTTTCTTT.

The J gene is TRBJ1-5, the V gene TRBV5-8, with a tentative D call TRBD1 (5 bases). The CDR3 spans 15 residues. Germline V CDR1 and CDR2: SGHTS, YDEGEE. V was clipped by 3 bases and J by 3 bases, with 13 bases between them. CDR3 protein: CASSSGEVHNQPQHF. In DNA, the CDR3 is TGTGCCAGCAGCTCGGGGGAGGTCCACAATCAGCCCCAGCATTTT.